This T cell receptor (beta chain) was documented in a study of patients and donors after allogeneic stem cell transplantation. The table lists this clonotype with a few counts. A single record per CDR3 protein comes from TCRdb applying MiXCR to the RT-PCR reads. The sample consists of fewer than 500,000 distinct CDR3 sequences, 15% to 20% of them appearing once. The trim removed 8 bases at V and 0 bases at J, leaving 6 bases unmatched. The germline gives CDR1 MDHEN, CDR2 SYDVKM. This CDR3 comprises 14 residues. The source is a human donor who was either an allogeneic HSCT recipient or a stem cell or donor lymphocyte infusion donor (not recorded which). It is not recorded whose cells these are; they may come from a transplant donor. V gene TRBV28 combines with J gene TRBJ1-2; 7 bases are a match to TRBD1. What was sequenced was blood, either unsorted or a sorted T cell fraction (not recorded which). Here the CDR3 DNA reads TGTGCCAGCCTCAGGGGGGCCGCTAACTATGGCTACACCTTC. It is translated as CASLRGAANYGYTF.